The TCR beta chain described here comes from a study of blood T cells in healthy people across ages. Using a J-beta primer mix together with a sample-barcoded 5' primer, a second PCR was run for roughly 6 to 12 cycles. TCRdb independently ran MiXCR on the 5' RACE reads; one entry per CDR3 protein. Among about 1.6 million distinct CDR3 sequences listed, roughly 32% were seen once. It was around 10 milliliters of peripheral blood that were drawn from each donor. The TCR originated in a woman aged 25 to 39 in good health. Sequencing was performed on blood.

The CDR3 sequence: CASKEGNQPQHF. Here the CDR3 DNA reads TGTGCCAGCAAAGAGGGAAATCAGCCCCAGCATTTT. This sequence joins TRBV12-3 or TRBV12-4 and TRBJ1-5, with D uncertain. V was shortened by 7 bases and J by 4 bases, with 8 bases between the two germline ends. The CDR3 contains 12 residues.